The 14 T cell receptor beta chains presented below share a single source sample, sequenced in a study of radiotherapy plus CTLA-4 blockade in lung cancer. Assay used: immunoSEQ multiplex PCR; TCRdb lists only in-frame clones, some missing. Of about 60,000 clones detected, roughly four fifths appear once; the ten largest clones hold around 3%. The source was peripheral blood, collected from a patient treated with radiotherapy plus ipilimumab. All receptors come from a human donor with non-small cell lung cancer who had a complete response to radiotherapy plus ipilimumab.

CDR3 protein: CASSSTRGTSGKQFF. CDR3 coding DNA: TGCGCCAGCAGCTCCACCCGAGGGACTAGCGGGAAACAGTTCTTC. The chain carries TRBV5-1 and TRBJ2-1; 13 bases agree with TRBD2. From germline, CDR1 is SGHRS and CDR2 YFSETQ. This CDR3 comprises 15 residues. V trimming: 3 bases; J trimming: 13 bases; junction bases outside the gene matches: 10. Based on the CDR3 plus reference TRBV5-1 and TRBJ2-1, the full variable domain is KAGVTQTPRYLIKTRGQQVTLSCSPISGHRSVSWYQQTPGQGLQFLFEYFSETQRNKGNFPGRFSGRQFSNSRSEMNVSTLELGDSALYLCASSSTRGTSGKQFFGPGTRLTVL.

V and J are TRBV7-9 and TRBJ1-2, with TRBD1 as a possible D gene (6 bases). Germline V gene sequence: CDR1 SEHNR, CDR2 FQNEAQ (reference sequence). The CDR3 has 13 residues. V lost 5 bases and J 1 base, leaving 8 bases between the germline ends. The CDR3: CASSRDNNYGYTF. CDR3 nucleotide sequence: TGTGCCAGCAGCCGGGACAATAACTATGGCTACACCTTC.

The gene calls are TRBV30 and TRBJ1-1; 8 nucleotides align to TRBD1. J lost 3 bases, V lost 3 bases, and 3 bases had no gene match. The germline V gene has CDR1 GTSNPN and CDR2 SVGIG (reference sequence). The CDR3 sequence is 13 residues long. The CDR3 sequence is CAWSHRGDTEAFF. CDR3 nucleotides: TGTGCCTGGAGCCACAGGGGGGACACTGAAGCTTTCTTT.

This clone showed up just a few times. The rearrangement uses TRBV28 and TRBJ2-5; 12 positions match TRBD2. Germline V lookup: CDR1 MDHEN, CDR2 SYDVKM. V shed 2 bases, J shed 1 base, and the junction held 2 bases outside the gene matches. The CDR3 is 16 residues long. This CDR3 reads CASSLTLAGGQETQYF. The CDR3 coding sequence is TGTGCCAGCAGTTTAACACTAGCGGGAGGCCAAGAGACCCAGTACTTC. Combining the CDR3 with reference TRBV28 and TRBJ2-5 gives the whole variable domain DVKVTQSSRYLVKRTGEKVFLECVQDMDHENMFWYRQDPGLGLRLIYFSYDVKMKEKGDIPEGYSVSREKKERFSLILESASTNQTSMYLCASSLTLAGGQETQYFGPGTRLLVL.

This clone is deemed medium-sized. The chain uses TRBV28 and TRBJ1-5, with D unresolved. Deletions cut 4 bases from V and 4 bases from J, with 8 bases between. CDR1 and CDR2 from the germline V gene are MDHEN and SYDVKM. The CDR3 loop spans 13 amino acids. As DNA, the CDR3 is TGTGCCAGCAGTTCCGACTGGAATCAGCCCCAGCATTTT. It codes for CASSSDWNQPQHF.

The chain carries TRBV7-7 and TRBJ2-1, with D tentatively TRBD1 (5 bases). The CDR3 has 13 residues. Trimming took 3 bases from V and 5 from J, leaving 8 bases between them. In germline, CDR1 is SSHAT, CDR2 FNYEAQ (reference sequence). In DNA, the CDR3 is TGTGCCAGCAGCTTGGACACACACAATGAGCAGTTCTTC. Amino acids: CASSLDTHNEQFF.

V gene TRBV10-3 combines with J gene TRBJ1-1; D perhaps matches TRBD1 (5 bases). This CDR3 comprises 14 residues. V was cut by 4 bases and J by 2 bases, with 11 bases left in between. From germline, CDR1 is ENHRY and CDR2 SYGVKD. As DNA, the CDR3 is TGTGCCATCAGTGTCCCAGGGATAAACACTGAAGCTTTCTTT. Its translation: CAISVPGINTEAFF.

The chain combines TRBV19 with TRBJ2-2, with no clear D. Per the germline V gene, CDR1 is LNHDA and CDR2 is SQIVND (reference sequence). Trimming left V 4 bases short and J 2 bases short, with 5 bases between. This CDR3 contains 13 residues. This CDR3 is CASSNSNTGELFF. DNA for the CDR3: TGTGCCAGTAGTAACAGTAACACCGGGGAGCTGTTTTTT.

V and J are TRBV6-5 and TRBJ2-5, with D perhaps matching TRBD2 (6 bases). From germline, CDR1 is MNHEY and CDR2 SVGAGI. This CDR3 comprises 16 residues. V was cut by 4 bases and J by 4 bases, with 19 bases left in between. CDR3 sequence (DNA): TGTGCCAGCAGTTCCCTCTTAGCTGGAGGGACAGAGACCCAGTACTTC. This codes for CASSSLLAGGTETQYF.

Comment on this clone: Distinct nucleotide sequences in the sample also encode this CDR3. The chain employs TRBV28 and TRBJ2-2; 10 positions match TRBD2. In germline, CDR1 is MDHEN, CDR2 SYDVKM. CDR3 length: 15 residues. J was trimmed by 1 base and V by 6 bases; bases with no gene match: 2. CDR3 protein: CASRIAGGNTGELFF. CDR3 nucleotide sequence: TGTGCCAGCAGGATAGCGGGGGGGAACACCGGGGAGCTGTTTTTT.

The chain employs TRBV29-1 and TRBJ1-2, with 7 positions matching TRBD1. The CDR3 extends over 14 amino acids. V was pared by 3 bases and J by 5 bases, with 9 bases of the junction left unmatched. In germline, CDR1 is SQVTM, CDR2 ANQGSEA. CDR3 sequence reads: CSVDKGQILYGYTF. The CDR3 DNA reads TGCAGCGTTGACAAGGGACAGATTCTTTATGGCTACACCTTC.

The V gene is TRBV27, the J gene TRBJ2-1, with 10 bases matching TRBD1. Trimming removed 3 bases from V and 3 bases from J; junction bases left unmatched: 5. This CDR3 contains 16 residues. Per germline, CDR1 MNHEY and CDR2 SMNVEV (reference sequence). The CDR3 bases are TGTGCCAGCAGTTTTAGGTGGGACAGGGGCTACAATGAGCAGTTCTTC. Protein: CASSFRWDRGYNEQFF.

This clone ranks as medium-sized (0.01 to 0.1%). This rearrangement joins TRBV10-3 to TRBJ2-7; TRBD1 agrees at 11 bases. J was trimmed by 3 bases and V by 7 bases; bases with no gene match: 2. This CDR3 contains 13 residues. Germline V CDR1 and CDR2: ENHRY, SYGVKD. The CDR3 is CAIKGTGGYEQYF. The CDR3 nucleotides are TGTGCCATCAAGGGGACAGGGGGCTACGAGCAGTACTTC.

This chain uses TRBV5-4 with TRBJ1-6; weak D call: TRBD1 (6 bases). From germline, CDR1 is SGHNT and CDR2 YYREEE (reference sequence). The ends were cut back, 2 bases at V and 9 bases at J, with 12 bases in the middle. The length of the CDR3 is 14 residues. The CDR3 loop is CASSFRGAGSPLHF. CDR3 sequence (DNA): TGTGCCAGCAGCTTCCGGGGGGCGGGTTCACCCCTCCACTTT. Full variable domain (remainder filled in from reference TRBV5-4 and TRBJ1-6): ETGVTQSPTHLIKTRGQQVTLRCSSQSGHNTVSWYQQALGQGPQFIFQYYREEENGRGNFPPRFSGLQFPNYSSELNVNALELDDSALYLCASSFRGAGSPLHFGNGTRLTVT.